Presented here are 29 T cell receptor beta chains from one specimen sequenced in a study of T cell responses to AZD1222 COVID-19 vaccine (dated by TCRdb to the early 2020s). Library generation was performed with the immunoSEQ multiplex PCR assay. In TCRdb, the immuneACCESS table is reduced to in-frame sequences with V and J assigned. These tables do not hold every clone; where another copy was compared, an unresolved V gene accounts for under half, and the others remain unexplained. The sample data list about 73,000 clones, and about 87% of these were observed just once. Roughly 20% of the sample belongs to the ten largest clones. In light of the paper, this sample's time point label describes: baseline before first vaccination. The sample in question was peripheral blood, obtained on day 0 of AZD1222 vaccination. The receptor source for this set is an adult in good health.

The gene calls are TRBV24-1 and TRBJ1-5; 10 bases align to TRBD1. The trim removed 9 bases at V and 7 bases at J, leaving 5 bases unmatched. Germline assignment: CDR1 KGHDR and CDR2 SFDVKD. This CDR3 comprises 13 residues. The CDR3 nucleotides are TGTGCCACCGGGGACAGGGGAGGGCAGCCCCAGCATTTT. Its translation is CATGDRGGQPQHF.

This sequence joins TRBV7-2 and TRBJ2-1; a possible D gene is TRBD2 (5 bases). The V gene's germline CDR1 is SGHTA and CDR2 FQGNSA. This CDR3 has 13 residues. V lost 4 bases to trimming and J lost 5 bases, with 9 bases between them. The CDR3 DNA sequence: TGTGCCAGCAGCTCATCGAGGGACAATGAGCAGTTCTTC. It is translated as CASSSSRDNEQFF.

Regarding this clone: Other DNA sequences in this specimen translate into the identical CDR3. CDR3 in amino acids: CASSGNQETQYF. CDR3 in DNA: TGTGCCAGCAGCGGAAACCAAGAGACCCAGTACTTC. The chain links TRBV13 to TRBJ2-5; D remains unclear. The ends were cut back, 5 bases at V and 0 bases at J, with 4 bases in the middle. There are 12 residues in the CDR3. Germline CDR1 and CDR2: PRHDT and FYEKMQ (reference sequence).

The chain has TRBV10-3 and TRBJ2-2; D possibly matches TRBD1 or TRBD2 (5 bases each). Germline V CDR1 and CDR2: ENHRY, SYGVKD. The CDR3 is 15 residues long. With 3 bases removed from V and 0 bases from J, the gap between germline ends came to 8 bases. The CDR3 DNA follows: TGTGCCATCAGTGACGGGGCTTCGAACACCGGGGAGCTGTTTTTT. Protein product: CAISDGASNTGELFF.

The rearrangement uses TRBV7-9 and TRBJ2-1; D remains ambiguous. The V gene's germline CDR1 is SEHNR and CDR2 FQNEAQ (reference sequence). The CDR3 is 14 amino acids. V lost 2 bases and J 5 bases, leaving 10 bases between the germline ends. The CDR3 nucleotides read TGTGCCAGCAGCTTATCCCGGAAGGACAATGAGCAGTTCTTC. It specifies CASSLSRKDNEQFF.

The J gene is TRBJ2-3, the V gene TRBV29-1; D is perhaps TRBD1 (6 bases). The V end lost 1 base, the J end lost 6 bases, and 23 bases lay between the germline ends. This CDR3 is built from 17 residues. Germline loops: CDR1 SQVTM, CDR2 ANQGSEA. In DNA form, the CDR3 reads TGCAGCGTTGAAGCCCCAGGGGTGGGACAAATTACCGATACGCAGTATTTT. This gives the protein CSVEAPGVGQITDTQYF.

The chain employs TRBV6-5 and TRBJ1-2; no reliable D call. CDR1 and CDR2 (germline): MNHEY, SVGAGI. The CDR3 sequence is 14 residues long. The V and J ends lost 4 bases and 0 bases respectively, with 9 bases between them. The CDR3 DNA reads TGTGCCAGCAGTTCCCCGGCTTCTAACTATGGCTACACCTTC. It codes for CASSSPASNYGYTF.

The rearrangement joins TRBV19 to TRBJ2-2; a weak D match, TRBD2 (5 bases). The V gene lost 5 bases and the J gene lost 4 bases, with 14 bases spanning the gap. The germline gives CDR1 LNHDA, CDR2 SQIVND (reference sequence). The CDR3 extends over 15 amino acids. The DNA of the CDR3 is TGTGCCAGTAGTTCCCCCGGGGAGATCACCGGGGAGCTGTTTTTT. It encodes CASSSPGEITGELFF.

J is TRBJ1-3 and V is TRBV28, with D unclear. The V gene lost 6 bases and the J gene lost 9 bases, with 12 bases spanning the gap. CDR1 and CDR2 from the germline V gene are MDHEN and SYDVKM. The CDR3 has 12 residues. The CDR3 loop reads CASSTAAGTIYF. The DNA of the CDR3 is TGTGCCAGCAGCACGGCGGCTGGCACCATATATTTT.

This sequence joins TRBV5-4 and TRBJ1-6; D not certain. The CDR3 has 18 amino acids. Trimming stripped 0 bases from V and 0 bases from J, with 13 bases between. Germline lookup yields CDR1 SGHNT and CDR2 YYREEE (reference sequence). The CDR3 sequence is CASSLGQPSVSYNSPLHF. CDR3 nucleotides: TGTGCCAGCAGCTTGGGGCAGCCGTCGGTCTCCTATAATTCACCCCTCCACTTT.

This clone appeared a single time. The V gene is TRBV29-1, the J gene TRBJ2-7, with 8 bases lining up with TRBD1. The J segment lost 5 bases and the V segment lost 5 bases, leaving 5 bases of the junction unmatched. Germline values: CDR1 SQVTM, CDR2 ANQGSEA. The CDR3 covers 12 residues. The DNA of the CDR3 is TGCAGCGTTTCCTCAGGGGGCAACGAGCAGTACTTC. This codes for CSVSSGGNEQYF.

This sequence joins TRBV28 and TRBJ2-3, with D tentatively TRBD2 (5 bases). Trimming left V 3 bases short and J 3 bases short, with 13 bases between. This CDR3 region has 15 residues. The germline V gene has CDR1 MDHEN and CDR2 SYDVKM. DNA of the CDR3: TGTGCCAGCAGTTTTGAGGGAGAAGGGACAGATACGCAGTATTTT. This encodes CASSFEGEGTDTQYF.

The chain recombines TRBV6-5 with TRBJ2-1, with D possibly matching TRBD1 (5 bases). CDR1 MNHEY and CDR2 SVGAGI come from the germline V gene. V was shortened by 2 bases and J by 6 bases, with 8 bases between the two germline ends. The CDR3 sequence is 13 residues long. The CDR3 is CASSYGRANEQFF. The DNA for the CDR3 is TGTGCCAGCAGTTACGGCAGGGCCAATGAGCAGTTCTTC.

The rearrangement joins TRBV19 to TRBJ1-2; perhaps TRBD1 as D (5 bases). The CDR3 runs 14 residues. Germline-derived CDR1 and CDR2 are LNHDA and SQIVND (reference sequence). V was pared by 5 bases and J by 3 bases, with 13 bases between. CDR3 protein: CASSDRGLDYGYTF. In DNA form, the CDR3 reads TGTGCCAGTAGTGATAGGGGTCTGGACTATGGCTACACCTTC.

The chain combines TRBV5-1 with TRBJ2-1; D might be TRBD1 (6 bases). V gave up 5 bases and J gave up 8 bases, with 20 bases separating them. The CDR3 covers 15 residues. Germline V gene sequence: CDR1 SGHRS, CDR2 YFSETQ. CDR3 in amino acids: CASSFSTGGGDEQFF. The CDR3 nucleotides are TGCGCCAGCAGTTTTTCTACTGGTGGGGGCGATGAGCAGTTCTTC.

CDR3 region: CASSLAPGTVYEQYF. The CDR3, as DNA: TGTGCCAGCAGCTTAGCACCCGGGACAGTCTACGAGCAGTACTTC. This chain uses TRBV7-2 with TRBJ2-7; 7 bases line up with TRBD1. V was clipped by 0 bases and J by 3 bases; unmatched bases: 5. CDR3 length: 15 amino acids. Germline V gives CDR1 SGHTA, CDR2 FQGNSA.

The V gene is TRBV2, the J gene TRBJ2-7; the D gene is possibly TRBD2 (7 bases). The germline V gene has CDR1 SNHLY and CDR2 FYNNEI. The CDR3 covers 16 residues. V was trimmed by 6 bases and J by 5 bases, leaving 23 bases between them. The CDR3 protein is CASSEGGGKYYDEQYF. In DNA form, the CDR3 reads TGTGCCAGCAGCGAGGGGGGGGGAAAATACTACGACGAGCAGTACTTC.

J is TRBJ2-7 and V is TRBV19; 9 bases fit TRBD2. CDR3 size: 16 residues. V lost 5 bases to trimming and J lost 3 bases; unmatched junction nucleotides: 11. Germline CDR1 LNHDA, CDR2 SQIVND (reference sequence). CDR3 DNA: TGTGCCAGTAGTTTCTCCGGGACTAGCATCAGCTACGAGCAGTACTTC. It encodes CASSFSGTSISYEQYF.

The chain employs TRBV11-3 and TRBJ2-7; the match to TRBD2 covers 7 bases. CDR1 and CDR2 (germline): SGHNT, YENEEA. Trimming cost V 5 bases and J 3 bases; bases outside gene matches: 7. There are 14 residues in the CDR3. Written as DNA, the CDR3 is TGTGCCAGCAGCCTCCCTAGCGGCGGCTACGAGCAGTACTTC. It yields the protein CASSLPSGGYEQYF.

The chain couples TRBV28 to TRBJ1-5, with TRBD1 matching over 12 bases. The V gene end was trimmed by 7 bases and the J gene end by 6 bases; junction bases not matched to a gene: 4. From germline, CDR1 is MDHEN and CDR2 SYDVKM. The CDR3 runs to 14 residues. CDR3 sequence reads: CASNGDRGLQPQHF. The CDR3 DNA is TGTGCCAGCAATGGGGACAGGGGGCTTCAGCCCCAGCATTTT.

V is TRBV5-4 and J is TRBJ2-3, with a weak D call TRBD2 (5 bases). The CDR3 has 14 residues. Germline V gene sequence: CDR1 SGHNT, CDR2 YYREEE (reference sequence). Trimming cost V 2 bases and J 2 bases, with 9 bases left between them. DNA of the CDR3: TGTGCCAGCAGCTTAGCGGAGGTCACAGATACGCAGTATTTT. Its translation is CASSLAEVTDTQYF.

The rearrangement uses TRBV10-3 and TRBJ1-3, with D unresolved. Germline assignment: CDR1 ENHRY and CDR2 SYGVKD. This CDR3 comprises 14 residues. Trimming cost V 2 bases and J 0 bases, with 5 bases left between them. In nucleotides, the CDR3 is TGTGCCATCAGTGAGAGGAGCTCTGGAAACACCATATATTTT. Residues: CAISERSSGNTIYF.

The genes are TRBV28 and TRBJ2-7; perhaps TRBD1 as D (6 bases). Germline assignment: CDR1 MDHEN and CDR2 SYDVKM. The CDR3 has 14 amino acids. Trimming took 7 bases from V and 4 from J, leaving 17 bases between them. CDR3 protein: CASTRLGASYEQYF. CDR3 sequence (DNA): TGTGCCAGCACCCGCTTGGGGGCTTCGTACGAGCAGTACTTC.

The chain is built from TRBV5-4 and TRBJ2-7; perhaps TRBD1 as D (5 bases). This CDR3 region has 14 residues. V dropped 4 bases and J dropped 1 base, with 12 bases sitting between them. Germline V gene lookup returns CDR1 SGHNT and CDR2 YYREEE (reference sequence). CDR3 sequence (DNA): TGTGCCAGCAGCCCTAAAGGACATTCCTACGAGCAGTACTTC. It encodes CASSPKGHSYEQYF.

The V and J genes are TRBV5-6 and TRBJ2-2; no firm D call. The length of the CDR3 is 12 residues. V was cut by 0 bases and J by 7 bases, with 4 bases left in between. The germline V gene has CDR1 SGHDT and CDR2 YYEEEE. CDR3: CASSLEGGELFF. DNA for the CDR3: TGTGCCAGCAGCTTGGAGGGCGGGGAGCTGTTTTTT.

A few counts support this clone. This chain links TRBV5-1 with TRBJ1-3; D possibly corresponds to TRBD1 (6 bases). The V end lost 3 bases, the J end lost 7 bases, and 11 bases lay between the germline ends. CDR3 size: 13 residues. CDR1 and CDR2 from the germline V gene are SGHRS and YFSETQ. The CDR3, as DNA: TGCGCCAGCAGCTCACCCCAGGGGAACACCATATATTTT. It specifies CASSSPQGNTIYF. Full variable domain (outside the CDR3, taken from reference TRBV5-1 and TRBJ1-3): KAGVTQTPRYLIKTRGQQVTLSCSPISGHRSVSWYQQTPGQGLQFLFEYFSETQRNKGNFPGRFSGRQFSNSRSEMNVSTLELGDSALYLCASSSPQGNTIYFGEGSWLTVV.

The J gene is TRBJ2-3, the V gene TRBV2, with no clear D. CDR3 length: 15 residues. Germline V gene data show CDR1 as SNHLY and CDR2 as FYNNEI. Trimming removed 4 bases from V and 1 base from J, with 12 bases in between. The CDR3 DNA reads TGTGCCAGCAGTGCCTTGGACCCTGGCACAGATACGCAGTATTTT. As protein: CASSALDPGTDTQYF.

This chain uses TRBV3-1 (or the pseudogene TRBV3-2) with TRBJ2-5; D is uncertain. Germline V gene data show CDR1 as LGHDT and CDR2 as YNNKEL (reference sequence). Trimming removed 1 base at V and 5 bases at J, with 8 bases between. CDR3 length: 13 amino acids. The CDR3 reads CASSQVDRETQYF. The CDR3 DNA reads as TGTGCCAGCAGCCAAGTCGATAGGGAGACCCAGTACTTC.

The V call is TRBV10-2, the J call TRBJ2-7, with 13 positions matching TRBD2. J gave up 3 bases and V 4 bases, and 3 bases lay outside the gene matches. The CDR3 extends over 15 amino acids. CDR1 is WSHSY, CDR2 SAAADI, per germline. Written as DNA, the CDR3 is TGCGCCAGCAGTGTCGGACTAGCGGGAGTCTACGAGCAGTACTTC. Protein product: CASSVGLAGVYEQYF.